This TCR beta chain was sequenced in a study of blood T cell repertoires in COVID-19. V was cut by 10 bases and J by 2 bases, with 18 bases left in between. The CDR3 contains 15 residues. Germline V gives CDR1 MNHEY, CDR2 SVGAGI. TCRdb's table, derived via immunoSEQ multiplex PCR, lists solely in-frame clones and lacks some. Counted here are over 80,000 clones, 90% to 95% occurring once; the ten biggest clones make up over 1.5%. Sequencing was done on a sample of peripheral blood. V usage is TRBV6-5 and J usage is TRBJ1-3, with D perhaps TRBD1 (6 bases). This TCR was recovered from a man between 60 and 75 years old with acute or convalescent COVID-19. This CDR3 reads CATYPGGAPGNTIYF. In DNA, the CDR3 is TGTGCCACCTATCCGGGGGGGGCGCCTGGAAACACCATATATTTT.